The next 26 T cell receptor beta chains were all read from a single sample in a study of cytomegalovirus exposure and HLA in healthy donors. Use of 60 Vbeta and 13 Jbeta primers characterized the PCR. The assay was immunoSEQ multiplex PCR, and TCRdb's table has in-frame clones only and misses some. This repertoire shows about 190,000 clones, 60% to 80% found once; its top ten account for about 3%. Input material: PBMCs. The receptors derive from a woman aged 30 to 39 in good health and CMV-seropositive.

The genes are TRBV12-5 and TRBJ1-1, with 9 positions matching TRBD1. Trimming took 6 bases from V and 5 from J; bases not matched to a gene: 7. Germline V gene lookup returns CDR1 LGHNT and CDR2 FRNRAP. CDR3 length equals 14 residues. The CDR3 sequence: CASGTGQGGTEAFF. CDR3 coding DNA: TGTGCTAGTGGCACGGGACAGGGAGGAACTGAAGCTTTCTTT.

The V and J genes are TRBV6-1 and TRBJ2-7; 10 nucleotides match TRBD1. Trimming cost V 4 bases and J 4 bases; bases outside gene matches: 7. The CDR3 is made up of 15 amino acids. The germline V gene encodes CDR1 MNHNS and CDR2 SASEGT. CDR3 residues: CASSASGTGEYEQYF. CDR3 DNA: TGTGCCAGCAGTGCCTCCGGGACAGGGGAATACGAGCAGTACTTC.

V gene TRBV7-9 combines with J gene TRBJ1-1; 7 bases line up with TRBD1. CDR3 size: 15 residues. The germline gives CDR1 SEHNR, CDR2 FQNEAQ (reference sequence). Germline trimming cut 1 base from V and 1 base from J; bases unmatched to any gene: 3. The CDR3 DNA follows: TGTGCCAGCAGCTTAGAGGGGGCAGGGAACACTGAAGCTTTCTTT. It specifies CASSLEGAGNTEAFF.

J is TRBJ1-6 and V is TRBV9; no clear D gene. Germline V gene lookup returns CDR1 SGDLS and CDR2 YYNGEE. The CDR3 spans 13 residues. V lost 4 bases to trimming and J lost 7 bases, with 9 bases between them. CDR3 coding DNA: TGTGCCAGCAGCCTTGGAGGAAATTCACCCCTCCACTTT. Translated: CASSLGGNSPLHF. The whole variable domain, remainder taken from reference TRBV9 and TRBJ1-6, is DSGVTQTPKHLITATGQRVTLRCSPRSGDLSVYWYQQSLDQGLQFLIQYYNGEERAKGNILERFSAQQFPDLHSELNLSSLELGDSALYFCASSLGGNSPLHFGNGTRLTVT.

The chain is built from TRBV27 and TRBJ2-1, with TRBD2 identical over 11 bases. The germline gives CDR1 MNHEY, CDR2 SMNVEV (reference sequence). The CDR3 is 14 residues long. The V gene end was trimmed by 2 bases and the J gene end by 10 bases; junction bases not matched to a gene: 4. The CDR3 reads CASSLLAGGREQFF. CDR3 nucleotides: TGTGCCAGCAGTTTACTAGCGGGAGGCCGCGAGCAGTTCTTC.

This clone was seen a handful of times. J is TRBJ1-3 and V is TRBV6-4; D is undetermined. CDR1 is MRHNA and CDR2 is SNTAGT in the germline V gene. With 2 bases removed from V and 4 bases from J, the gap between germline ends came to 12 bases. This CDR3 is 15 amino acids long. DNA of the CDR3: TGTGCCAGCAGTGACATGAGGGTAGGCGGAAACACCATATATTTT. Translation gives CASSDMRVGGNTIYF.

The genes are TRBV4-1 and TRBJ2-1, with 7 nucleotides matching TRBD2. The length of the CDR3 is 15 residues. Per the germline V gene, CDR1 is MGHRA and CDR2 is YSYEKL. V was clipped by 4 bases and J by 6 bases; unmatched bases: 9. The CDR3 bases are TGCGCCAGCAGCCTGAGCGAGCGGGAAGGCAATGAGCAGTTCTTC. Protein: CASSLSEREGNEQFF.

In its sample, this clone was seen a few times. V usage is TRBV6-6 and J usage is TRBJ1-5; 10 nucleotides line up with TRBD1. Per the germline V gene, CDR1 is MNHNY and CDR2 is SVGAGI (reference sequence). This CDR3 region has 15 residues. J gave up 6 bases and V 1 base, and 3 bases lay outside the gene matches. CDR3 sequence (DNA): TGTGCCAGCAGTTACTTGAGGACAGGGGGTCAGCCCCAGCATTTT. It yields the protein CASSYLRTGGQPQHF.

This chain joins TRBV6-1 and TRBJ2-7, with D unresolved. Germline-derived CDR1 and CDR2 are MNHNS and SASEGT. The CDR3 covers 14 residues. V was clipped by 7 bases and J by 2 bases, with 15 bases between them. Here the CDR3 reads CASITGPPAYEQYF. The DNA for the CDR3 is TGTGCCAGCATCACGGGTCCTCCTGCCTACGAGCAGTACTTC.

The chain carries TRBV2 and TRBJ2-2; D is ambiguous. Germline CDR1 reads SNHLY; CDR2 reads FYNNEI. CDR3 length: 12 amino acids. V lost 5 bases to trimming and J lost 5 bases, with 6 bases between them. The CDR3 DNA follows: TGTGCCAGCAGTCGGGTGACCGGGGAGCTGTTTTTT. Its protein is CASSRVTGELFF. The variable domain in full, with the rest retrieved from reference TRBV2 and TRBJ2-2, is EPEVTQTPSHQVTQMGQEVILRCVPISNHLYFYWYRQILGQKVEFLVSFYNNEISEKSEIFDDQFSVERPDGSNFTLKIRSTKLEDSAMYFCASSRVTGELFFGEGSRLTVL.

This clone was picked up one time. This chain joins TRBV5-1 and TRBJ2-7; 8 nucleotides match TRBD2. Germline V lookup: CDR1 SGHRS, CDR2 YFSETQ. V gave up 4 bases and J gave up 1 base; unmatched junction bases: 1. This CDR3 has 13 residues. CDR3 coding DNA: TGCGCCAGCAGCCCGGGGGGGTCCTACGAGCAGTACTTC. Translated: CASSPGGSYEQYF.

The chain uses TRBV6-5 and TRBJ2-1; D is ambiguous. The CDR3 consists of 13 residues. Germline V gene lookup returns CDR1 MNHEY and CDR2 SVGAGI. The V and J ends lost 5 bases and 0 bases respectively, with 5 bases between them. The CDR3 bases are TGTGCCAGCAGTGCTAACTCCTACAATGAGCAGTTCTTC. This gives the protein CASSANSYNEQFF.

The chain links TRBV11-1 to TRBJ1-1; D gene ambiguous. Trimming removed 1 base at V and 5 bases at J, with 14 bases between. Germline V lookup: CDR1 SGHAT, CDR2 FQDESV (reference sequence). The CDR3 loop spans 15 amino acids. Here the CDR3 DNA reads TGTGCCAGCAGCTTAGAAGCATCCCCGAGGACTGAAGCTTTCTTT. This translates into CASSLEASPRTEAFF. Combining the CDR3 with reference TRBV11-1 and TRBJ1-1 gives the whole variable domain EAEVAQSPRYKITEKSQAVAFWCDPISGHATLYWYRQILGQGPELLVQFQDESVVDDSQLPKDRFSAERLKGVDSTLKIQPAELGDSAMYLCASSLEASPRTEAFFGQGTRLTVV.

The DNA for the CDR3 is TGTGCCAGCAGTGGGAGACAGGAGTTTGGAGCTTTCTTT. Translating gives CASSGRQEFGAFF. The V and J genes are TRBV6-1 and TRBJ1-1; D perhaps matches TRBD1 (6 bases). CDR3 size: 13 residues. The germline CDR1 and CDR2 sequences are MNHNS and SASEGT. The ends were cut back, 4 bases at V and 10 bases at J, with 16 bases in the middle.

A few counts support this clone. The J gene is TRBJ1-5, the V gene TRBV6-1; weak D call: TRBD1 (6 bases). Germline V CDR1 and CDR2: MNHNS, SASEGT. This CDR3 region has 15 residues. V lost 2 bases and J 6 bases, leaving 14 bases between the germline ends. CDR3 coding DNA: TGTGCCAGCAGTGAACAACCGGGGGGCGGTCAGCCCCAGCATTTT. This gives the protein CASSEQPGGGQPQHF.

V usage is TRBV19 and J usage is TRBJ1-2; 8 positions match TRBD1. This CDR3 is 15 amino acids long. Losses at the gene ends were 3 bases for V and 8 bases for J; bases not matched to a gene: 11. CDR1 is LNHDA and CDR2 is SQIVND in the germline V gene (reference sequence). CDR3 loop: CASSIHLTGGEGYTF. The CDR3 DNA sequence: TGTGCCAGTAGTATCCACCTAACAGGGGGGGAAGGCTACACCTTC.

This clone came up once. CDR3 protein: CASSPPDRGFYEQYF. The CDR3 DNA reads TGTGCCAGCAGCCCTCCGGACAGGGGGTTCTACGAGCAGTACTTC. The chain is built from TRBV13 and TRBJ2-7; 10 positions match TRBD1. J gave up 3 bases and V 5 bases, and 7 bases lay outside the gene matches. This CDR3 has 15 amino acids. CDR1 is PRHDT, CDR2 FYEKMQ, per germline (reference sequence).

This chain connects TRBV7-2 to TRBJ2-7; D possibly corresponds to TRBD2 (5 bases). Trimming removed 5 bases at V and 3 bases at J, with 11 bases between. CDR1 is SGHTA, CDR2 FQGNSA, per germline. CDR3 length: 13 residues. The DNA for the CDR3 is TGTGCCAGCAGCAGCTACGGGGTCTACGAGCAGTACTTC. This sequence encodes CASSSYGVYEQYF.

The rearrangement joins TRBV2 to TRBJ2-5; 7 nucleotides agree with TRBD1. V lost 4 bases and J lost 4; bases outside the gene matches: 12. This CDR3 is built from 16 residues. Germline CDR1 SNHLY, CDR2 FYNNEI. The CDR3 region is CASSGQGVLLGETQYF. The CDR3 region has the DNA TGTGCCAGCAGTGGGCAGGGGGTCCTTTTGGGAGAGACCCAGTACTTC.

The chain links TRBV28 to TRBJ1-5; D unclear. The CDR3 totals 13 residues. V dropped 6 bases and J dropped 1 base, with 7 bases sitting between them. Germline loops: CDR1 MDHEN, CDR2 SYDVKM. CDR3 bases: TGTGCCAGCAGGTTGGGCAGCAATCAGCCCCAGCATTTT. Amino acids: CASRLGSNQPQHF.

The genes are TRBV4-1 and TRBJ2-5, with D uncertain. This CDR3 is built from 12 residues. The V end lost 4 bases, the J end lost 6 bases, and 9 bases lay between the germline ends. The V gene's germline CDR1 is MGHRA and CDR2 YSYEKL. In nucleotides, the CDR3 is TGCGCCAGCAGCCGAGGCGGTCAGACCCAGTACTTC. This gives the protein CASSRGGQTQYF.

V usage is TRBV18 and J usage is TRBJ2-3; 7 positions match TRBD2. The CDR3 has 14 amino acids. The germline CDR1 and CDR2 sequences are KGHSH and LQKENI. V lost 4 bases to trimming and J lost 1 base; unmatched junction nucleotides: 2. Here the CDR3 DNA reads TGTGCCAGCTCACAGCGGGAACGCACAGATACGCAGTATTTT. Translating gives CASSQRERTDTQYF.

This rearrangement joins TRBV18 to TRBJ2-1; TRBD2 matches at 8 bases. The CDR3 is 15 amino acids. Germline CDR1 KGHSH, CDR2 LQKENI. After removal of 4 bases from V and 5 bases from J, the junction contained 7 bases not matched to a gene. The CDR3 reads CASSRSGRSHNEQFF. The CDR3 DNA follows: TGTGCCAGCTCACGGAGCGGGAGAAGCCACAATGAGCAGTTCTTC.

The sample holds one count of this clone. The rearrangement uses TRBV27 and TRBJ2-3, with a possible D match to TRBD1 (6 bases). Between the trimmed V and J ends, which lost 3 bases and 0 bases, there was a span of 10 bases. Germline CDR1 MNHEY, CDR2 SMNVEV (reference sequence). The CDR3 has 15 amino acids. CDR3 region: CASSFSRGSTDTQYF. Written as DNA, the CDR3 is TGTGCCAGCAGTTTTAGCAGGGGTAGCACAGATACGCAGTATTTT.

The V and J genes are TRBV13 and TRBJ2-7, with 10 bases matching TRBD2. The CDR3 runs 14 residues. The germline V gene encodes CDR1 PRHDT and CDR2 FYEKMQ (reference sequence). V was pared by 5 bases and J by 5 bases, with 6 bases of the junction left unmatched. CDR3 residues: CASSISGRAHEQYF. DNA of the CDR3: TGTGCCAGCAGCATCAGCGGGAGGGCCCACGAGCAGTACTTC.

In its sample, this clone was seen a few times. The CDR3 protein is CAITLAGDGNTIYF. The CDR3 region has the DNA TGTGCCATCACCCTGGCAGGGGACGGAAACACCATATATTTT. This chain joins TRBV10-3 and TRBJ1-3; D may be TRBD1 (6 bases). CDR3 length: 14 residues. V dropped 7 bases and J dropped 4 bases, with 14 bases sitting between them. Germline-derived CDR1 and CDR2 are ENHRY and SYGVKD.